These 18 T cell receptor beta chains share one sample of origin, sequenced in a study of CD8 T cells in ankylosing spondylitis. Whole-study results and caveats: Within ankylosing spondylitis blood, a TCR beta motif made up of under 10 highly homologous variants appeared to be characteristic.

Which antigens these TCRs recognize remains unknown. TCRdb re-derived calls from the 5' RACE reads in MiXCR, one entry per CDR3 protein. The sample has approximately 400,000 distinct CDR3 sequences, roughly a quarter seen once. The sample consisted of blood, either unsorted or a sorted T cell fraction (not recorded which). Receptors originate from a male donor with ankylosing spondylitis.

The chain joins TRBV5-1 to TRBJ2-7, with 7 bases matching TRBD2. Germline V gene lookup returns CDR1 SGHRS and CDR2 YFSETQ. This CDR3 spans 14 amino acids. Germline trimming cut 0 bases from V and 3 bases from J; bases unmatched to any gene: 3. This CDR3 reads CASSLVGGDYEQYF. The CDR3 DNA sequence: TGCGCCAGCAGCTTGGTTGGGGGGGACTACGAGCAGTACTTC.

This clonotype was detected a few times. The chain carries TRBV15 and TRBJ2-2, with D unresolved. The CDR3 runs to 14 residues. Trimming removed 0 bases at V and 3 bases at J, with 5 bases between. Germline-derived CDR1 and CDR2 are LNHNV and YYDKDF (reference sequence). The CDR3 DNA sequence: TGTGCCACCAGCAGAGAAGGGCACACCGGGGAGCTGTTTTTT. Its protein product is CATSREGHTGELFF.

The CDR3 reads CSAPTGSHQPQHF. DNA of the CDR3: TGCAGTGCCCCGACAGGGTCACATCAGCCCCAGCATTTT. This chain connects TRBV20-1 to TRBJ1-5; 7 bases fit TRBD1. This CDR3 spans 13 amino acids. CDR1 and CDR2 (germline): DFQATT, SNEGSKA (reference sequence). V was clipped by 6 bases and J by 5 bases; unmatched bases: 7.

The rearrangement links TRBV20-1 to TRBJ1-5; D is perhaps TRBD1 (6 bases). CDR1 and CDR2 (germline): DFQATT, SNEGSKA (reference sequence). Deletions cut 3 bases from V and 6 bases from J, with 15 bases between. This CDR3 has 14 amino acids. CDR3 sequence reads: CSASDSGGGQPQHF. The CDR3 DNA follows: TGCAGTGCTAGTGATTCGGGGGGCGGTCAGCCCCAGCATTTT.

This clonotype has more than one count but fewer than ten. The chain links TRBV5-1 to TRBJ2-5; the D is unclear. Germline CDR1 reads SGHRS; CDR2 reads YFSETQ. The CDR3 has 15 amino acids. Trimming took 0 bases from V and 1 from J, leaving 10 bases between them. The CDR3 loop is CASSLGSAVQETQYF. The CDR3 DNA is TGCGCCAGCAGCTTGGGGTCAGCCGTCCAAGAGACCCAGTACTTC.

The chain uses TRBV20-1 and TRBJ2-1; a possible D gene is TRBD2 (6 bases). Per the germline V gene, CDR1 is DFQATT and CDR2 is SNEGSKA (reference sequence). Between the trimmed V and J ends, which lost 0 bases and 1 base, there was a span of 16 bases. The CDR3 covers 17 residues. CDR3 sequence: CSARDGGGIRSYNEQFF. The CDR3 DNA is TGCAGTGCTAGAGATGGGGGAGGTATTAGGTCCTACAATGAGCAGTTCTTC.

Only a few counts were recorded for this clonotype. V usage is TRBV5-1 and J usage is TRBJ2-5, with 7 nucleotides matching TRBD1. The CDR3 loop spans 15 amino acids. Germline V CDR1 and CDR2: SGHRS, YFSETQ. The J segment lost 5 bases and the V segment lost 3 bases, leaving 10 bases of the junction unmatched. CDR3 amino acids: CASSSGTAGGETQYF. The CDR3 region has the DNA TGCGCCAGCAGCTCGGGGACAGCAGGCGGGGAGACCCAGTACTTC.

The V gene is TRBV5-1, the J gene TRBJ1-4, with a weak D call TRBD1 (6 bases). With 5 bases removed from V and 8 bases from J, the gap between germline ends came to 13 bases. Germline V gene lookup returns CDR1 SGHRS and CDR2 YFSETQ. The CDR3 is 13 amino acids. CDR3 sequence: CASRAGVGEKLFF. The CDR3 DNA is TGCGCCAGCAGGGCAGGGGTAGGAGAAAAACTGTTTTTT.

The chain links TRBV29-1 to TRBJ2-5; 14 bases line up with TRBD2. J lost 5 bases, V lost 6 bases, and 8 bases had no gene match. Germline V gene sequence: CDR1 SQVTM, CDR2 ANQGSEA. The CDR3 spans 15 residues. CDR3 coding DNA: TGCAGCGTCTCCGGGACTAGCGGGAGATTGGAGACCCAGTACTTC. It specifies CSVSGTSGRLETQYF.

CDR3 region: CASSLGTGVTYEQYF. For the CDR3, the DNA is TGTGCCAGCAGCTTAGGGACAGGGGTCACCTACGAGCAGTACTTC. V usage is TRBV7-9 and J usage is TRBJ2-7; 9 positions match TRBD1. J lost 2 bases, V lost 1 base, and 3 bases had no gene match. CDR1 is SEHNR, CDR2 FQNEAQ, per germline (reference sequence). The CDR3 contains 15 residues. Full variable domain (remainder filled in from reference TRBV7-9 and TRBJ2-7): DTGVSQNPRHKITKRGQNVTFRCDPISEHNRLYWYRQTLGQGPEFLTYFQNEAQLEKSRLLSDRFSAERPKGSFSTLEIQRTEQGDSAMYLCASSLGTGVTYEQYFGPGTRLTVT.

The sample holds a few counts of this clonotype. CDR3 residues: CAISESRRTGQGAAYGYTF. Written as DNA, the CDR3 is TGTGCCATCAGTGAGTCTCGACGGACGGGACAGGGGGCGGCCTATGGCTACACCTTC. V is TRBV10-3 and J is TRBJ1-2; 12 bases match TRBD1. The CDR3 sequence is 19 residues long. The germline gives CDR1 ENHRY, CDR2 SYGVKD. The V gene end was trimmed by 0 bases and the J gene end by 4 bases; junction bases not matched to a gene: 12.

The V call is TRBV10-2, the J call TRBJ2-1; 7 nucleotides match TRBD2. Germline V gene sequence: CDR1 WSHSY, CDR2 SAAADI. J was trimmed by 2 bases and V by 4 bases; bases with no gene match: 5. The CDR3 is made up of 15 amino acids. The CDR3 sequence: CASSASSGPYNEQFF. The CDR3 DNA is TGCGCCAGCAGTGCTTCTAGCGGACCCTACAATGAGCAGTTCTTC.

CDR3 sequence reads: CSAFLAGESDTQYF. DNA for the CDR3: TGCAGTGCTTTTCTAGCGGGAGAGTCAGATACGCAGTATTTT. This chain joins TRBV20-1 and TRBJ2-3; 10 nucleotides agree with TRBD2. Losses at the gene ends were 5 bases for V and 4 bases for J; bases not matched to a gene: 6. The CDR3 covers 14 residues. Per germline, CDR1 DFQATT and CDR2 SNEGSKA (reference sequence).

V usage is TRBV5-1 and J usage is TRBJ1-2, with D perhaps TRBD1 (5 bases). V lost 2 bases to trimming and J lost 0 bases, with 11 bases between them. The germline V gene has CDR1 SGHRS and CDR2 YFSETQ. The CDR3 consists of 15 residues. CDR3 in amino acids: CASSFRGASNYGYTF. The CDR3 nucleotides read TGCGCCAGCAGCTTCCGGGGCGCCTCTAACTATGGCTACACCTTC.

This clonotype was seen a handful of times. This rearrangement joins TRBV20-1 to TRBJ1-4; no definite D call. Germline assignment: CDR1 DFQATT and CDR2 SNEGSKA (reference sequence). CDR3 length: 14 residues. V was shortened by 0 bases and J by 7 bases, with 12 bases between the two germline ends. The DNA for the CDR3 is TGCAGTGCTAGAGATCTTCGACATAGTGAAAAACTGTTTTTT. The encoded protein is CSARDLRHSEKLFF.

As concerns this clonotype: The conserved final phenylalanine or tryptophan is absent from the CDR3, which likely points to a read error. The rearrangement uses TRBV3-1 and TRBJ2-7; either TRBD1 or TRBD2 may fit D (5 bases each). Germline-derived CDR1 and CDR2 are LGHDT and YNNKEL (reference sequence). The V and J ends lost 1 base and 7 bases respectively, with 17 bases between them. This CDR3 spans 15 amino acids. The chain's CDR3 is CASSQGPRDQREQYI. The DNA of the CDR3 is TGTGCCAGCAGCCAAGGACCTCGGGACCAGCGGGAGCAGTACATC.

This clonotype was recorded a few times. V is TRBV3-1 and J is TRBJ2-7, with unresolved D. This CDR3 comprises 13 residues. Looked up from germline, CDR1 is LGHDT and CDR2 is YNNKEL (reference sequence). Trimming took 2 bases from V and 2 from J, leaving 7 bases between them. DNA of the CDR3: TGTGCCAGCAGCCAACTAGGGACCTACGAGCAGTACTTC. Amino acid sequence: CASSQLGTYEQYF.

The rearrangement links TRBV5-1 to TRBJ2-5, with D possibly matching TRBD1 (5 bases). The CDR3 spans 15 residues. V was clipped by 1 base and J by 5 bases, with 15 bases between them. CDR1 SGHRS and CDR2 YFSETQ come from the germline V gene. The chain's CDR3 is CASSLSATSGETQYF. The CDR3 DNA reads as TGCGCCAGCAGCTTGAGCGCTACTTCAGGGGAGACCCAGTACTTC.